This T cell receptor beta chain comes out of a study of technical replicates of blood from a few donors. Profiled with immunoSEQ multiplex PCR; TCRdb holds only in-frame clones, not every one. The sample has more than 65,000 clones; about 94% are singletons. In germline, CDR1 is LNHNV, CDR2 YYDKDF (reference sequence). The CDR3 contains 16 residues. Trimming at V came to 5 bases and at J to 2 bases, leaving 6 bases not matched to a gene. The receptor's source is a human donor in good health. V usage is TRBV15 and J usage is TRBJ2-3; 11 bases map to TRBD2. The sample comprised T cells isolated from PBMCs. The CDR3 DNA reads TGTGCCACCAGCGAGGGGACTAGCGGAACCACAGATACGCAGTATTTT. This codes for CATSEGTSGTTDTQYF.